This T cell receptor beta chain was documented in a study of monozygotic twins with inflammatory bowel disease. Each donor supplied about 2.5 ml of blood. Whole-study findings and limits: It was not supported that a single strong signal or clonotype was associated with IBD. Perhaps reflecting limited power, concordant and discordant twins did not differ in repertoire similarity.

Worth noting for this clonotype: The antigen is not known.

CDR1 SNHLY and CDR2 FYNNEI come from the germline V gene. The CDR3 is 13 residues long. TCRdb re-called the 5' RACE reads; one entry per CDR3 protein, DNA not given. Its listing shows around 140,000 distinct CDR3 sequences. The TCR comes from a human donor with ulcerative colitis or Crohn's disease, or a healthy co-twin of an affected twin (not recorded which). This chain uses TRBV2 with TRBJ1-2. Material: blood. CDR3: CASTVGNMHGYTF.